The sequence of this T cell receptor (beta chain) was determined in a study of T cell repertoires in cytomegalovirus infection. Broader study findings: Across the ex vivo response, the dominant clonotypes were HLA-C-restricted CMV-specific TCR beta clonotypes.

Using its own MiXCR run on the reads, TCRdb lists one record per CDR3 protein. The table records more than 150,000 distinct CDR3 sequences, roughly 20% of them present only once. This clonotype was recorded a few times. Its target is not known. Trimming removed 1 base from V and 6 bases from J; junction bases left unmatched: 16. The germline V gene has CDR1 MDHEN and CDR2 SYDVKM. The CDR3 is made up of 19 amino acids. The TCR comes from a human donor in good health (CMV status not recorded). Some clones in this sample may be carry-over from other donors' samples. This chain links TRBV28 with TRBJ2-7, with 12 bases that match TRBD2. The specimen sequenced was PBMCs. The CDR3 here is CASSLSQTLTSGRFREQYF. The CDR3 coding sequence is TGTGCCAGCAGTTTATCGCAAACTCTAACTAGCGGGAGGTTCCGCGAGCAGTACTTC.